The rows below give T cell receptor beta chains drawn from one sample of a study of blood T cells in healthy people across ages. One entry per CDR3 protein results from TCRdb running MiXCR on the 5' RACE reads. The data hold 890,000 or so distinct CDR3 sequences, with about 59% observed a single time. The sample was blood. Source of these receptors: a man aged 25 to 40 in good health. Each CDR3 is given without its conserved first and last residue. For some rows the clone size is stated as once, few or many, or as a class when expanded; others skip it.

clone size,V gene,J gene,CDR3 protein
.,TRBV20-1,TRBJ1-1,SVGSGPPHAF
.,TRBV7-2,TRBJ2-5,ASSSVGGKEETQY
.,TRBV4-3,TRBJ2-2,ASSLGLAGGNTGELF
few,TRBV12-3/TRBV12-4,TRBJ1-1,ASSLGRGTEAF
.,TRBV5-1,TRBJ2-1,ASSVNVVDEQF
few,TRBV13,.,ASRYAGGGYEQY
few,TRBV2,TRBJ2-3,ASVRDSGFSGTQY
.,TRBV6-2/TRBV6-3,TRBJ2-5,ASSYFGVLMETQY
few,TRBV20-1,TRBJ2-3,SARETSGRITDTQY
.,TRBV7-9,TRBJ2-1,ASSSPDRSYNEQF
.,TRBV12-3/TRBV12-4,TRBJ2-6,ASSQGTHSGANVLT